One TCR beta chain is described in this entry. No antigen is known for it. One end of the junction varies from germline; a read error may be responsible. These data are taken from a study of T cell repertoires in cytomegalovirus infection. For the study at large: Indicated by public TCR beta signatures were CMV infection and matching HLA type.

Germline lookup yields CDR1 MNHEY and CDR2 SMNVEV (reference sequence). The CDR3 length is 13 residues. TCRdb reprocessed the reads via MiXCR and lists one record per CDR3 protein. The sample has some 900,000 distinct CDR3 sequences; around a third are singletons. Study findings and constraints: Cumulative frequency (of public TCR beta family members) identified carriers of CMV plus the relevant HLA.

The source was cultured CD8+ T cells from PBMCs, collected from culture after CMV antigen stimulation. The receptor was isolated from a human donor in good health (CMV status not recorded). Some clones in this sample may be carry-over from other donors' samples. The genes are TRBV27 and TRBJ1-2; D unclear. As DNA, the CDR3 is TGTGCCAACAGTTCCCAAAGTCACTATGGCTACACCTTC. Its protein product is CANSSQSHYGYTF.